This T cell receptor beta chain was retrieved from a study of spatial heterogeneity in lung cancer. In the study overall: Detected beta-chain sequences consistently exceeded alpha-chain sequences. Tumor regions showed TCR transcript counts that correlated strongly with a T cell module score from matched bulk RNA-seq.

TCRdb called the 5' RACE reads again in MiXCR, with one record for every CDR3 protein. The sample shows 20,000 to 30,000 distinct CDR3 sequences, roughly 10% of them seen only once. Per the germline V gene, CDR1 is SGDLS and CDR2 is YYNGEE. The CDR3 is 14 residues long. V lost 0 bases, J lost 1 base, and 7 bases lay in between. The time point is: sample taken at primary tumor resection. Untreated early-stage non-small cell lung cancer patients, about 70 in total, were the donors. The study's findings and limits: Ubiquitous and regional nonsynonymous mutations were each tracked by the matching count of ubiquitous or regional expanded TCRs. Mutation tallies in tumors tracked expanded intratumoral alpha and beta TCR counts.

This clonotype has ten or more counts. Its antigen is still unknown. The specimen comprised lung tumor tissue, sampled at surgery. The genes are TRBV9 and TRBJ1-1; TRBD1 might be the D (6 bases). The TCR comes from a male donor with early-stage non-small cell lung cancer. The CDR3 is CASSVGGQNTEAFF. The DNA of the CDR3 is TGTGCCAGCAGCGTAGGGGGGCAGAACACTGAAGCTTTCTTT.